This T cell receptor beta chain is drawn from a study of cytomegalovirus exposure and HLA in healthy donors. Study-level background: Early release data held tens of millions of unique TCRs from HLA-typed donors. Study observations and caveats: When presence/absence was analysed, sequencing depth was taken to be roughly uniform across donors. Among TCR beta chains, those listed as cytomegalovirus-associated numbered about 150. In a later analysis, several top co-occurrence clusters appeared linked to parvovirus B19, influenza, CMV and Epstein-Barr virus.

With regard to this clone: The antigen is undetermined.

The PCR employed 60 Vbeta primers together with 13 Jbeta primers. Sequencing used immunoSEQ multiplex PCR; TCRdb keeps in-frame clones, though not all of them. This sample has about 110,000 clones, with roughly three quarters found just once. The CDR3 totals 15 residues. In germline, CDR1 is SGHRS, CDR2 YFSETQ. V was clipped by 3 bases and J by 6 bases; unmatched bases: 8. The source is a woman between 45 and 65 years old in good health and CMV-seropositive. The chain recombines TRBV5-1 with TRBJ2-2, with 7 bases lining up with TRBD2. Sequencing was done on a sample of PBMCs. CDR3 sequence reads: CASSSRGEWAGELFF. The CDR3, as DNA: TGCGCCAGCAGCTCCCGGGGGGAATGGGCCGGGGAGCTGTTTTTT.